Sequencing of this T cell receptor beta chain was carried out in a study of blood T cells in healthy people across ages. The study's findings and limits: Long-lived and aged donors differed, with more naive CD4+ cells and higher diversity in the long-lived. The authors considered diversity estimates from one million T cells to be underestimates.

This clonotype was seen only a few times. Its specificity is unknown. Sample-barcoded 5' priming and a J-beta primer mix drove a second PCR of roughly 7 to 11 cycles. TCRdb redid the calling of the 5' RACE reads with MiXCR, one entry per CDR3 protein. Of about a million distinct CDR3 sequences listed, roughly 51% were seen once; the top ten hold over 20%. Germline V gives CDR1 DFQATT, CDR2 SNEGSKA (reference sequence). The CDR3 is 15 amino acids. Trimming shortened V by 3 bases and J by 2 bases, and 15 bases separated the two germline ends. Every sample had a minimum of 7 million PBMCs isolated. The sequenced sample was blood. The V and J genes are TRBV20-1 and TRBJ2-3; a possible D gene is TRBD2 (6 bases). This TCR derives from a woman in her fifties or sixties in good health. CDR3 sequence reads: CSASSGRYPTDTQYF. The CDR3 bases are TGCAGTGCTAGTAGCGGCCGCTATCCCACAGATACGCAGTATTTT.